Presented here are 27 T cell receptor beta chains from one specimen sequenced in a study of cytomegalovirus exposure and HLA in healthy donors. The PCR had 60 Vbeta and 13 Jbeta primers. Libraries were prepared by immunoSEQ multiplex PCR; TCRdb keeps only in-frame clonotypes and omits some of them. The repertoire holds 180,000 or so clones, 80% seen once, with about 4.3% in the top ten. The sequencing input was PBMCs. The receptors shown here come from a woman aged 45-60 years in good health and CMV-seropositive.

This chain joins TRBV7-2 and TRBJ1-2; no clear D gene. The CDR3 contains 12 residues. In germline, CDR1 is SGHTA, CDR2 FQGNSA. V was pared by 5 bases and J by 8 bases, with 12 bases between. The CDR3 region is CASSLRTEGYTF. The DNA of the CDR3 is TGTGCCAGCAGCCTTCGGACTGAGGGCTACACCTTC.

J is TRBJ1-2 and V is TRBV6-5; D possibly corresponds to TRBD1 (5 bases). Trimming removed 4 bases from V and 4 bases from J, with 19 bases in between. Germline CDR1 MNHEY, CDR2 SVGAGI. The CDR3 sequence is 16 residues long. The CDR3 nucleotides are TGTGCCAGCAGTTTTTTCGGGGGGGGGACCGGCTATGGCTACACCTTC. Translation: CASSFFGGGTGYGYTF.

The V call is TRBV28, the J call TRBJ1-2; D is undetermined. Between the trimmed V and J ends, which lost 2 bases and 5 bases, there was a span of 9 bases. Germline-derived CDR1 and CDR2 are MDHEN and SYDVKM. CDR3 length equals 13 residues. This CDR3 reads CASSLRGSYGYTF. DNA of the CDR3: TGTGCCAGCAGTTTACGCGGCAGTTATGGCTACACCTTC.

J is TRBJ1-2 and V is TRBV28; 9 positions match TRBD1. Germline CDR1 is MDHEN and CDR2 is SYDVKM. This CDR3 has 15 residues. Trimming took 5 bases from V and 5 from J; bases not matched to a gene: 9. CDR3 nucleotides: TGTGCCAGCAGTATCGGACAGGGGAGGGGTTATGGCTACACCTTC. Translation gives CASSIGQGRGYGYTF.

The chain links TRBV19 to TRBJ2-3, with TRBD2 identical over 9 bases. The CDR3 runs to 14 residues. CDR1 LNHDA and CDR2 SQIVND come from the germline V gene (reference sequence). The V segment lost 4 bases and the J segment 6 bases; nucleotides outside the gene matches: 5. The CDR3 DNA sequence: TGTGCCAGTAGTACCTCGAGCGGGGGGGATACGCAGTATTTT. It specifies CASSTSSGGDTQYF. The full variable domain, its missing parts supplied by reference TRBV19 and TRBJ2-3, is DGGITQSPKYLFRKEGQNVTLSCEQNLNHDAMYWYRQDPGQGLRLIYYSQIVNDFQKGDIAEGYSVSREKKESFPLTVTSAQKNPTAFYLCASSTSSGGDTQYFGPGTRLTVL.

This sequence joins TRBV7-2 and TRBJ2-5; 13 bases map to TRBD2. Germline CDR1 is SGHTA and CDR2 is FQGNSA. Germline trimming cut 5 bases from V and 2 bases from J; bases unmatched to any gene: 5. The CDR3 is made up of 16 amino acids. CDR3 in amino acids: CASSPLGLAGQETQYF. The CDR3 coding sequence is TGTGCCAGCAGCCCTCTGGGACTAGCGGGACAAGAGACCCAGTACTTC.

The chain couples TRBV10-1 to TRBJ2-5; 9 bases map to TRBD2. Germline values: CDR1 WNHNN, CDR2 SYGVQD (reference sequence). V was clipped by 5 bases and J by 4 bases; unmatched bases: 5. The CDR3 consists of 14 residues. CDR3 protein: CASSSSGGTETQYF. The CDR3, as DNA: TGCGCCAGCAGTTCCAGCGGGGGGACAGAGACCCAGTACTTC.

This clone showed up just once. The chain combines TRBV5-4 with TRBJ1-6, with D possibly matching TRBD1 (5 bases). Germline V CDR1 and CDR2: SGHNT, YYREEE (reference sequence). V lost 1 base, J lost 7 bases, and 15 bases lay in between. CDR3 length equals 16 residues. The CDR3 reads CASSLRAGTRNSPLHF. DNA for the CDR3: TGTGCCAGCAGCTTGAGGGCAGGGACTAGGAATTCACCCCTCCACTTT.

CDR3 amino acids: CASSVGGGGTTEAFF. DNA for the CDR3: TGTGCCAGCAGCGTAGGGGGTGGGGGGACCACTGAAGCTTTCTTT. The chain couples TRBV9 to TRBJ1-1; a weak D match, TRBD1 (5 bases). The germline V and J ends were trimmed by 0 bases and 4 bases, with 13 bases remaining between them. The V gene's germline CDR1 is SGDLS and CDR2 YYNGEE. The CDR3 contains 15 residues. Variable domain in full (rest from reference TRBV9 and TRBJ1-1): DSGVTQTPKHLITATGQRVTLRCSPRSGDLSVYWYQQSLDQGLQFLIQYYNGEERAKGNILERFSAQQFPDLHSELNLSSLELGDSALYFCASSVGGGGTTEAFFGQGTRLTVV.

This clone was observed a single time. The gene calls are TRBV27 and TRBJ1-6, with 9 bases aligning to TRBD1. This CDR3 has 15 amino acids. Germline trimming cut 3 bases from V and 7 bases from J; bases unmatched to any gene: 4. Germline V gives CDR1 MNHEY, CDR2 SMNVEV (reference sequence). The CDR3 loop is CASSFSTGGNSPLHF. The CDR3 DNA reads TGTGCCAGCAGTTTTTCGACAGGGGGAAATTCACCCCTCCACTTT.

The chain is built from TRBV18 and TRBJ1-4, with TRBD1 matching over 10 bases. With V trimmed by 4 bases and J by 6 bases, 5 bases remained unmatched. The CDR3 sequence is 15 residues long. In germline, CDR1 is KGHSH, CDR2 LQKENI. CDR3 DNA: TGTGCCAGCTCACTGCGGGGGACAGGGGATGAAAAACTGTTTTTT. Protein: CASSLRGTGDEKLFF.

This clone was observed a single time. This chain uses TRBV6-5 with TRBJ2-7; D possibly corresponds to TRBD2 (5 bases). The CDR3 sequence is 12 residues long. The V gene's germline CDR1 is MNHEY and CDR2 SVGAGI. Trimming took off 10 bases at V and 4 bases at J, with 14 bases between the two ends. In DNA form, the CDR3 reads TGTGCCAATCTCCTAGCTGATTACGAGCAGTACTTC. Protein: CANLLADYEQYF.

The chain links TRBV5-1 to TRBJ2-7; D is possibly TRBD1 (5 bases). The V gene lost 4 bases and the J gene lost 5 bases, with 13 bases spanning the gap. This CDR3 comprises 13 residues. Germline V gene lookup returns CDR1 SGHRS and CDR2 YFSETQ. DNA of the CDR3: TGCGCCAGCAGCCCTTCAGGGTCCGACGAGCAGTACTTC. It is translated as CASSPSGSDEQYF.

The chain is built from TRBV5-1 and TRBJ1-2; 7 nucleotides line up with TRBD1. Germline V gives CDR1 SGHRS, CDR2 YFSETQ. There are 14 residues in the CDR3. V lost 3 bases to trimming and J lost 3 bases; unmatched junction nucleotides: 5. CDR3 residues: CASSSGQLYYGYTF. As DNA, the CDR3 is TGCGCCAGCAGCTCGGGACAGCTTTACTATGGCTACACCTTC. The variable domain in full, with the rest retrieved from reference TRBV5-1 and TRBJ1-2, is KAGVTQTPRYLIKTRGQQVTLSCSPISGHRSVSWYQQTPGQGLQFLFEYFSETQRNKGNFPGRFSGRQFSNSRSEMNVSTLELGDSALYLCASSSGQLYYGYTFGSGTRLTVV.

V and J are TRBV4-3 and TRBJ1-5, with D possibly TRBD1 on 5 matching bases. V lost 0 bases, J lost 5 bases, and 11 bases lay in between. Germline V gene sequence: CDR1 LGHNA, CDR2 YSLEER. The CDR3 totals 15 residues. CDR3 in DNA: TGCGCCAGCAGCCAAGATCCACAGGTGGATCAGCCCCAGCATTTT. Translating gives CASSQDPQVDQPQHF.

This clone was counted a few times. The chain uses TRBV2 and TRBJ2-7; 11 bases are shared with TRBD2. CDR1 and CDR2 from the germline V gene are SNHLY and FYNNEI. The CDR3 extends over 16 amino acids. Trimming at V came to 6 bases and at J to 4 bases, leaving 11 bases not matched to a gene. The CDR3 region has the DNA TGTGCCAGCAGGGGACAGGGACTAGCGGCGGGGTACGAGCAGTACTTC. Encoded protein: CASRGQGLAAGYEQYF.

The chain recombines TRBV7-2 with TRBJ2-7; 7 bases are shared with TRBD1. With V trimmed by 1 base and J by 2 bases, 5 bases remained unmatched. The CDR3 is made up of 15 amino acids. Germline values: CDR1 SGHTA, CDR2 FQGNSA. The CDR3 nucleotides are TGTGCCAGCAGCTTAGGCAGGGGGTGGACCTACGAGCAGTACTTC. It specifies CASSLGRGWTYEQYF.

The rearrangement links TRBV5-1 to TRBJ1-1; D call uncertain. V was pared by 0 bases and J by 4 bases, with 16 bases between. The CDR3 is 16 residues long. Germline loops: CDR1 SGHRS, CDR2 YFSETQ. For the CDR3, the DNA is TGCGCCAGCAGCTTGGATGGCACAGCTGGTCTCACTGAAGCTTTCTTT. Translation gives CASSLDGTAGLTEAFF.

The chain links TRBV25-1 to TRBJ1-4; D is undetermined. This CDR3 has 13 amino acids. Trimming took 5 bases from V and 12 from J, leaving 16 bases between them. From germline, CDR1 is MGHDK and CDR2 SYGVNS. DNA of the CDR3: TGTGCCAGCAGTTCGGGCACCATGAGGGAACTGTTTTTT. Translation gives CASSSGTMRELFF.

This clone turned up a few times. The chain recombines TRBV4-3 with TRBJ2-1; D is perhaps TRBD1 (5 bases). The germline V gene encodes CDR1 LGHNA and CDR2 YSLEER. There are 14 residues in the CDR3. Trimming removed 2 bases at V and 5 bases at J, with 10 bases between. CDR3 DNA: TGCGCCAGCAGCCAAAACCCGACAGACAATGAGCAGTTCTTC. Protein sequence: CASSQNPTDNEQFF.

This chain connects TRBV5-4 to TRBJ2-5, with D possibly TRBD2 on 5 matching bases. The ends were cut back, 0 bases at V and 11 bases at J, with 17 bases in the middle. The CDR3 extends over 14 amino acids. Per the germline V gene, CDR1 is SGHNT and CDR2 is YYREEE (reference sequence). Written as DNA, the CDR3 is TGTGCCAGCAGCTTGGTGGGAACGGCTGGGGAGCAGTACTTC. It is translated as CASSLVGTAGEQYF. The full variable domain, with the rest looked up from reference TRBV5-4 and TRBJ2-5, is ETGVTQSPTHLIKTRGQQVTLRCSSQSGHNTVSWYQQALGQGPQFIFQYYREEENGRGNFPPRFSGLQFPNYSSELNVNALELDDSALYLCASSLVGTAGEQYFGPGTRLLVL.

This chain joins TRBV6-1 and TRBJ1-1; D may be TRBD1 (5 bases). Per the germline V gene, CDR1 is MNHNS and CDR2 is SASEGT. The V end lost 9 bases, the J end lost 0 bases, and 14 bases lay between the germline ends. This CDR3 contains 14 residues. CDR3 residues: CASQAGSMNTEAFF. The CDR3 nucleotides read TGTGCCAGTCAAGCAGGGTCTATGAACACTGAAGCTTTCTTT.

J is TRBJ1-6 and V is TRBV19; 7 bases map to TRBD1. Germline values: CDR1 LNHDA, CDR2 SQIVND (reference sequence). This CDR3 has 16 residues. Losses at the gene ends were 4 bases for V and 2 bases for J; bases not matched to a gene: 5. As DNA, the CDR3 is TGTGCCAGTAGTAAAGACAGGGTGACCTATAATTCACCCCTCCACTTT. Protein sequence: CASSKDRVTYNSPLHF.

The V call is TRBV7-9, the J call TRBJ2-7; 8 positions match TRBD2. V lost 5 bases, J lost 5 bases, and 8 bases stayed unmatched. The CDR3 is made up of 14 amino acids. The germline V gene has CDR1 SEHNR and CDR2 FQNEAQ (reference sequence). This CDR3 is CASSISGDVNEQYF. Written as DNA, the CDR3 is TGTGCCAGCAGCATTAGCGGGGACGTGAACGAGCAGTACTTC.

The chain is built from TRBV5-1 and TRBJ2-1; TRBD2 matches at 9 bases. From germline, CDR1 is SGHRS and CDR2 YFSETQ. The V segment lost 0 bases and the J segment 3 bases; nucleotides outside the gene matches: 7. The CDR3 extends over 17 amino acids. CDR3 coding DNA: TGCGCCAGCAGCTTGGTCTTAGCGGGAGAAGGCTACAATGAGCAGTTCTTC. Protein sequence: CASSLVLAGEGYNEQFF.

The chain uses TRBV6-1 and TRBJ2-6; D not certain. The CDR3 is 13 residues long. Trimming pared 8 bases from V and 0 bases from J, leaving 5 bases between. Per the germline V gene, CDR1 is MNHNS and CDR2 is SASEGT. CDR3 in amino acids: CASLSSGANVLTF. The CDR3 nucleotides read TGTGCCAGCCTTAGCTCTGGGGCCAACGTCCTGACTTTC.

V usage is TRBV25-1 and J usage is TRBJ2-5; the D gene is possibly TRBD1 (6 bases). CDR3 size: 14 residues. Trimming cost V 7 bases and J 5 bases, with 17 bases left between them. Germline values: CDR1 MGHDK, CDR2 SYGVNS. The CDR3 DNA reads as TGTGCCAGCAAGAAACAGGGCGAGGGGGAGACCCAGTACTTC. It codes for CASKKQGEGETQYF.